Sequencing of this T cell receptor beta chain was carried out in a study of T cells in localized non-small cell lung cancer. The protocol was immunoSEQ multiplex PCR, while the TCRdb copy is restricted to in-frame clones and leaves out a portion. The sample has about 79,000 clones, approximately 90% seen once; the top ten hold roughly 20%. On this clone itself: Antigen: not known.

Study-level points and caveats: There was an association of higher blood T cell density with longer overall survival. Uninvolved adjacent lung had higher T cell clonality than tumor and all other tissues.

This sample comprised peripheral blood, obtained before any cancer treatment. The receptor comes from a woman between 40 and 69 years old with stage I squamous cell lung carcinoma.

CDR3 coding DNA: TGTGCCAGTACAGGGGGAAGACCTGGAAACACCATATATTTT. As protein: CASTGGRPGNTIYF. V and J are TRBV6-4 and TRBJ1-3; 8 nucleotides line up with TRBD1. The CDR3 has 14 amino acids. The ends lost 9 bases at V and 2 bases at J; junction bases unmatched: 6. CDR1 and CDR2 (germline): MRHNA, SNTAGT.